Listed here are 19 T cell receptor beta chains from one sample, sequenced in a study of early T cells in non-severe SARS-CoV-2 infection. From the 5' RACE reads, TCRdb called clonotypes with MiXCR, one entry per CDR3 protein. The profile covers about 97,000 distinct CDR3 sequences, with less than 15% appearing a single time and roughly 6.2% taken by the ten largest. The source material was whole blood. The receptors stem from an adult who was a healthcare worker with PCR-confirmed SARS-CoV-2 infection or an uninfected control (not recorded which).

This clonotype has at least ten counts. The V gene is TRBV1, the J gene TRBJ2-7. TRBV1 is described as a pseudogene. The CDR3 is 14 amino acids. The CDR3 spells CTSSRTPQTYEQYF. CDR3 bases: TGCACCAGCAGTCGAACTCCACAGACCTACGAGCAGTACTTC.

The chain links TRBV7-9 to TRBJ1-1, with 7 bases aligning to TRBD1. The CDR3 spans 12 residues. Germline CDR1 reads SEHNR; CDR2 reads FQNEAQ (reference sequence). Losses at the gene ends were 8 bases for V and 2 bases for J; bases not matched to a gene: 2. CDR3 bases: TGTGCCAGCGGGACAGTAAACACTGAAGCTTTCTTT. Amino acid sequence: CASGTVNTEAFF.

The chain links TRBV5-1 to TRBJ2-1, with TRBD2 identical over 7 bases. Losses at the gene ends were 0 bases for V and 0 bases for J; bases not matched to a gene: 3. In germline, CDR1 is SGHRS, CDR2 YFSETQ. CDR3 length: 16 residues. In DNA, the CDR3 is TGCGCCAGCAGCTTGGTACGCGGGAGCTCCTACAATGAGCAGTTCTTC. This codes for CASSLVRGSSYNEQFF.

The chain employs TRBV19 and TRBJ2-7; TRBD2 matches at 9 bases. The V gene's germline CDR1 is LNHDA and CDR2 SQIVND (reference sequence). Trimming took 1 base from V and 0 from J; bases not matched to a gene: 1. This CDR3 has 15 residues. The CDR3 coding sequence is TGTGCCAGTAGTATAGGACTAGCGGCCTCCTACGAGCAGTACTTC. Its translation is CASSIGLAASYEQYF.

This clonotype was seen repeatedly, ten times or more. The V call is TRBV7-2, the J call TRBJ2-1, with no clear D. CDR1 and CDR2 from the germline V gene are SGHTA and FQGNSA. With 2 bases removed from V and 6 bases from J, the gap between germline ends came to 5 bases. This CDR3 comprises 12 residues. In nucleotides, the CDR3 is TGTGCCAGCAGCTTACTTTCCAATGAGCAGTTCTTC. Protein: CASSLLSNEQFF.

This clonotype has a count of ten or more. The J gene is TRBJ2-1, the V gene TRBV7-2, with a weak D call TRBD2 (6 bases). Germline values: CDR1 SGHTA, CDR2 FQGNSA. Trimming cost V 2 bases and J 6 bases, with 14 bases left between them. The CDR3 has 15 residues. The CDR3 loop reads CASSLRERTFNEQFF. The CDR3 DNA is TGTGCCAGCAGCTTACGGGAGCGGACCTTCAATGAGCAGTTCTTC.

The V and J genes are TRBV5-1 and TRBJ2-3; TRBD2 agrees at 7 bases. The V and J ends lost 1 base and 6 bases, in that order; junction bases with no gene match: 5. Germline-derived CDR1 and CDR2 are SGHRS and YFSETQ. The CDR3 is 14 residues long. For the CDR3, the DNA is TGCGCCAGCAGCTTGAGGGAGGGCTATGATACGCAGTATTTT. Translating it yields CASSLREGYDTQYF.

This clonotype was counted only a few times. This chain links TRBV28 with TRBJ1-6; TRBD1 matches at 10 bases. Germline values: CDR1 MDHEN, CDR2 SYDVKM. The CDR3 is made up of 16 amino acids. V trimming: 5 bases; J trimming: 7 bases; junction bases outside the gene matches: 8. The CDR3 DNA reads as TGTGCCAGCAGTCTAGTCCTGGACAGGGGGAATTCACCCCTCCACTTT. As protein: CASSLVLDRGNSPLHF. The variable domain in full, completed from reference TRBV28 and TRBJ1-6, reads DVKVTQSSRYLVKRTGEKVFLECVQDMDHENMFWYRQDPGLGLRLIYFSYDVKMKEKGDIPEGYSVSREKKERFSLILESASTNQTSMYLCASSLVLDRGNSPLHFGNGTRLTVT.

V usage is TRBV25-1 and J usage is TRBJ2-3, with 10 nucleotides matching TRBD2. Germline V gene data show CDR1 as MGHDK and CDR2 as SYGVNS. The trim removed 7 bases at V and 6 bases at J, leaving 7 bases unmatched. The CDR3 sequence is 14 residues long. CDR3 sequence reads: CASTLAGVLDTQYF. CDR3 nucleotides: TGTGCCAGCACCCTAGCGGGAGTCTTGGATACGCAGTATTTT.

This clonotype appeared a few times. This rearrangement joins TRBV28 to TRBJ2-7; 8 bases are a match to TRBD1. Germline CDR1 MDHEN, CDR2 SYDVKM. J lost 7 bases, V lost 4 bases, and 9 bases had no gene match. The CDR3 is 14 amino acids. DNA of the CDR3: TGTGCCAGCAGTTCCGGACAGGGTAATAGGGAGCAGTACTTC. Translation gives CASSSGQGNREQYF.

This clonotype was seen a handful of times. The chain carries TRBV20-1 and TRBJ2-1; 10 nucleotides match TRBD2. Losses at the gene ends were 0 bases for V and 6 bases for J; bases not matched to a gene: 8. The CDR3 is made up of 16 amino acids. Germline V lookup: CDR1 DFQATT, CDR2 SNEGSKA (reference sequence). Here the CDR3 DNA reads TGCAGTGCTAGAGAGAGTGCTAGCGGGAGTCTCAATGAGCAGTTCTTC. Translation: CSARESASGSLNEQFF.

This clonotype showed up many times. The chain employs TRBV27 and TRBJ1-2; D might be TRBD1 (6 bases). V lost 6 bases and J lost 4, with 15 bases in between. Germline V gene sequence: CDR1 MNHEY, CDR2 SMNVEV (reference sequence). There are 14 residues in the CDR3. This chain's CDR3 is CASSPGASPYGYTF. CDR3 nucleotide sequence: TGTGCCAGCAGCCCAGGGGCGAGTCCCTATGGCTACACCTTC.

In this sample, this clonotype turned up many times. V is TRBV20-1 and J is TRBJ2-7; D is ambiguous. The CDR3 totals 13 residues. V was shortened by 1 base and J by 7 bases, with 14 bases between the two germline ends. Germline-derived CDR1 and CDR2 are DFQATT and SNEGSKA (reference sequence). CDR3 sequence reads: CSARAPRGFEQYF. The CDR3 DNA sequence: TGCAGTGCTAGAGCTCCCCGAGGCTTTGAGCAGTACTTC.

This clonotype has a count of ten or more. The V and J genes are TRBV12-3 or TRBV12-4 and TRBJ2-3; 7 bases line up with TRBD2. This CDR3 has 14 residues. With 9 bases clipped from V and 2 bases from J, the junction kept 8 bases outside the gene matches. CDR3 loop: CASVVGLPTDTQYF. The DNA of the CDR3 is TGTGCCAGTGTCGTGGGACTACCCACAGATACGCAGTATTTT.

This clonotype was seen ten or more times. The genes are TRBV11-2 and TRBJ1-1; 7 bases align to TRBD1. With V trimmed by 5 bases and J by 2 bases, 11 bases remained unmatched. This CDR3 contains 16 residues. CDR1 and CDR2 (germline): SGHAT, FQNNGV. This CDR3 reads CASSAPSGTDNTEAFF. The CDR3, as DNA: TGTGCCAGCAGCGCGCCCTCCGGGACAGATAACACTGAAGCTTTCTTT.

In this sample, this clonotype turned up a few times. The CDR3 sequence is CSASRLARDTDTQYF. The CDR3 nucleotides are TGCAGTGCTAGCCGACTAGCTAGGGACACAGATACGCAGTATTTT. This sequence joins TRBV20-1 and TRBJ2-3; 7 bases fit TRBD2. The length of the CDR3 is 15 residues. V trimming: 3 bases; J trimming: 2 bases; junction bases outside the gene matches: 8. Germline lookup yields CDR1 DFQATT and CDR2 SNEGSKA (reference sequence).

This sequence joins TRBV2 and TRBJ1-1; 8 bases fit TRBD1. The CDR3 contains 12 residues. The germline gives CDR1 SNHLY, CDR2 FYNNEI. J lost 10 bases, V lost 5 bases, and 6 bases had no gene match. The CDR3 sequence is CASSPDRVRAFF. As DNA, the CDR3 is TGTGCCAGCAGTCCGGACAGGGTTAGAGCTTTCTTT. Combining the CDR3 with reference TRBV2 and TRBJ1-1 gives the whole variable domain EPEVTQTPSHQVTQMGQEVILRCVPISNHLYFYWYRQILGQKVEFLVSFYNNEISEKSEIFDDQFSVERPDGSNFTLKIRSTKLEDSAMYFCASSPDRVRAFFGQGTRLTVV.

Only a few counts were recorded for this clonotype. The V gene is TRBV12-3 or TRBV12-4, the J gene TRBJ2-5; tentatively, D is TRBD1 (5 bases). Trimming took off 4 bases at V and 1 base at J, with 10 bases between the two ends. The CDR3 is 14 amino acids. The CDR3 region is CASSSADIQETQYF. The CDR3 coding sequence is TGTGCCAGCAGTTCCGCGGACATCCAAGAGACCCAGTACTTC.

This clonotype was recorded a few times. V is TRBV27 and J is TRBJ2-7, with TRBD1 as a possible D gene (6 bases). V lost 8 bases to trimming and J lost 6 bases, with 11 bases between them. Germline assignment: CDR1 MNHEY and CDR2 SMNVEV (reference sequence). The CDR3 extends over 11 amino acids. CDR3 nucleotide sequence: TGTGCCAGCCGACAGGTCGCCGAGCAGTACTTC. It specifies CASRQVAEQYF.